There are many counts of the clone carrying this T cell receptor beta chain. The target antigen is unknown. The record originates from a study of CD8+CD57+ T cells in acquired aplastic anemia. Study in general: Isolated CD4+ and CD8+ cells, once sorted, yielded DNA averaging around 2.9 ug. Study-wide points: Patients and controls were found to share twenty-nine CD8+ CDR3 sequences.

In patients chosen for sequencing, flow cytometry had shown CD8+CD57+ cell expansion. Genomic DNA acted as the template from which TCR beta VDJ combination and CDR3 sequence profiling were carried out. TCRdb reprocessed the reads via MiXCR and lists one record per CDR3 protein. The sample lists 180,000 or so distinct CDR3 sequences; around half were seen once. The CDR3 totals 12 residues. CDR1 is LNHNV, CDR2 YYDKDF, per germline (reference sequence). V lost 1 base and J 2 bases, leaving 1 base between the germline ends. The TCR sequence derives from a human donor with aplastic anemia. Sequenced material: sorted CD4+, CD8+, or CD8+CD57+ T cells (not recorded which) from PBMCs. The chain recombines TRBV15 with TRBJ2-3; D is ambiguous. The CDR3 protein is CATSRATDTQYF. The CDR3 DNA sequence: TGTGCCACCAGCAGAGCCACAGATACGCAGTATTTT.